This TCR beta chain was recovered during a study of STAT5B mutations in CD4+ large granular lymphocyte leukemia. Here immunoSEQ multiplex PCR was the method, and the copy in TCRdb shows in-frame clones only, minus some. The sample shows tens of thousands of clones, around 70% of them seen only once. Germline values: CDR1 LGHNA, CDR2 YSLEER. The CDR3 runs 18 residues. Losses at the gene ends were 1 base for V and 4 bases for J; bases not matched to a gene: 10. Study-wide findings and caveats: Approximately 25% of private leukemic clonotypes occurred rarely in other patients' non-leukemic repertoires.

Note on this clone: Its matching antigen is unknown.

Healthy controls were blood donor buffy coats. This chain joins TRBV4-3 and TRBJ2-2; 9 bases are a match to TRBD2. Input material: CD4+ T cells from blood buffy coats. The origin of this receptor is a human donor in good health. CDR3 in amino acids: CASSQVNGAGGPTGELFF. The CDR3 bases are TGCGCCAGCAGCCAAGTGAACGGAGCGGGAGGACCCACCGGGGAGCTGTTTTTT.